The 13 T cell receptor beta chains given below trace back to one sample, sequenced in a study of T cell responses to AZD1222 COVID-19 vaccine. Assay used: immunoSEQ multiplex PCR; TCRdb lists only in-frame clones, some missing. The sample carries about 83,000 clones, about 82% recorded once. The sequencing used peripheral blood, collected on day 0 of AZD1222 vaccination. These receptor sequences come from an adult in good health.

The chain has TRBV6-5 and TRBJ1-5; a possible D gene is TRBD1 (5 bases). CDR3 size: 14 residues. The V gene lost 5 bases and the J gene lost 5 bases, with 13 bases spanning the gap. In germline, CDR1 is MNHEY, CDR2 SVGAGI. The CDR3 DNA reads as TGTGCCAGCAGTCCCTCAATGGGGGATCAGCCCCAGCATTTT. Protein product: CASSPSMGDQPQHF.

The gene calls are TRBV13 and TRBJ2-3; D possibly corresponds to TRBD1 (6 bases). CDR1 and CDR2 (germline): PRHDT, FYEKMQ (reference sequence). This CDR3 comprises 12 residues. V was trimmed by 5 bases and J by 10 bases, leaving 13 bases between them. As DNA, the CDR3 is TGTGCCAGCAGCCGACAGGCGGTTGCGCAGTATTTT. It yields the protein CASSRQAVAQYF.

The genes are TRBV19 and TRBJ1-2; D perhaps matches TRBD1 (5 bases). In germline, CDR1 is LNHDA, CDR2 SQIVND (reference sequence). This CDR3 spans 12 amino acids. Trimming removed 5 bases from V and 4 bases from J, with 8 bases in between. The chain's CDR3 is CASSDSSYGYTF. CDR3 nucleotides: TGTGCCAGTAGTGACAGCAGCTATGGCTACACCTTC. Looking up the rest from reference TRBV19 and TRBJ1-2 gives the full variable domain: DGGITQSPKYLFRKEGQNVTLSCEQNLNHDAMYWYRQDPGQGLRLIYYSQIVNDFQKGDIAEGYSVSREKKESFPLTVTSAQKNPTAFYLCASSDSSYGYTFGSGTRLTVV.

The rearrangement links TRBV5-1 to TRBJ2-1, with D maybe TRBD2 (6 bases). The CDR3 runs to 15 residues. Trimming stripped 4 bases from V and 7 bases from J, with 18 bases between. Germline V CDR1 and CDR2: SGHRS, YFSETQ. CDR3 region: CASSRTVAGRNEQFF. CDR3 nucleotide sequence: TGCGCCAGCAGCCGTACCGTGGCAGGGAGGAATGAGCAGTTCTTC.

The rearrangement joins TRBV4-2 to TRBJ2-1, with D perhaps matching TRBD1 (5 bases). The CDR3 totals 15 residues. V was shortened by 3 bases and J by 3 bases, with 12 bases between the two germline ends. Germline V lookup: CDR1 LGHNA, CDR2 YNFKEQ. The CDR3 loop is CASSQDPDSYNEQFF. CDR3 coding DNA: TGTGCCAGCAGCCAGGATCCCGACAGCTACAATGAGCAGTTCTTC.

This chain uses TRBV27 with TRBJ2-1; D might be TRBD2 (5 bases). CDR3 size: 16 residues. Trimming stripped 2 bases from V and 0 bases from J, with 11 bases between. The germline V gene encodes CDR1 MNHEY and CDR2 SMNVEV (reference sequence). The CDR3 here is CASSLNGIGSYNEQFF. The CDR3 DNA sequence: TGTGCCAGCAGTTTAAACGGGATCGGCTCCTACAATGAGCAGTTCTTC.

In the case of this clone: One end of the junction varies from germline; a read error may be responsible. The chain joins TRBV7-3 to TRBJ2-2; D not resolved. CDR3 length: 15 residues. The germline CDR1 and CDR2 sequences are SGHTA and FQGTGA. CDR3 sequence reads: CASSLTPMSGGELFF. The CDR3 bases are TGTGCCAGCAGCCTAACGCCTATGTCGGGTGGGGAGCTGTTTTTT.

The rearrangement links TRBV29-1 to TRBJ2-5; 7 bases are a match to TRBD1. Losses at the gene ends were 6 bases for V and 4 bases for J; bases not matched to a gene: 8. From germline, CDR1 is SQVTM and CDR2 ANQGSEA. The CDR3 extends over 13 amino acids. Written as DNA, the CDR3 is TGCAGCGTCGACAGGGTCCTTGGAGAGACCCAGTACTTC. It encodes CSVDRVLGETQYF.

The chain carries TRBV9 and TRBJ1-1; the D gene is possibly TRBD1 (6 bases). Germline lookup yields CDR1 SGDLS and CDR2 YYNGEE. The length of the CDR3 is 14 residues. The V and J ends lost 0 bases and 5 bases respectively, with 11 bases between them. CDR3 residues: CASSVVDSNTEAFF. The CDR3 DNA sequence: TGTGCCAGCAGCGTAGTGGACAGTAATACTGAAGCTTTCTTT.

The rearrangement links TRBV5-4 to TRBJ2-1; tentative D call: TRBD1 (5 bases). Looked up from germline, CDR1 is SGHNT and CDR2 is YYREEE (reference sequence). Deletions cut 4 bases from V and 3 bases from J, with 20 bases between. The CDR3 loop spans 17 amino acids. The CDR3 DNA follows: TGTGCCAGCAGCACCTGGGGTAGGGGTGGCTTCTACAATGAGCAGTTCTTC. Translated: CASSTWGRGGFYNEQFF.

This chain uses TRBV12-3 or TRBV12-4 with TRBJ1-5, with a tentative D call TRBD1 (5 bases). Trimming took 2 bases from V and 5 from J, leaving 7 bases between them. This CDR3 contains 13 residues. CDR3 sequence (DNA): TGTGCCAGCAGTTTATTGGGGGATCAGCCCCAGCATTTT. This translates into CASSLLGDQPQHF.

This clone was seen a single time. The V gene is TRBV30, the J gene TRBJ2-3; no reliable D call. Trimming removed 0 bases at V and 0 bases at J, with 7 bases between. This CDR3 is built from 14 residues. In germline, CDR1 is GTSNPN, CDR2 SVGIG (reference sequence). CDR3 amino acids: CAWSVLGSTDTQYF. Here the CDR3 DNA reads TGTGCCTGGAGTGTACTTGGTAGCACAGATACGCAGTATTTT.

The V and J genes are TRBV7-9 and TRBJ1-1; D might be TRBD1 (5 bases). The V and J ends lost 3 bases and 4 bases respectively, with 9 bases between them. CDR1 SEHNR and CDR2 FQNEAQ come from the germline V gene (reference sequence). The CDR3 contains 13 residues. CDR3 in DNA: TGTGCCAGCAGCTTCCAGGGTAGCACTGAAGCTTTCTTT. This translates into CASSFQGSTEAFF.